This T cell receptor (beta chain) was found in a study of T cells in Graves' hyperthyroidism and ophthalmopathy (dated by TCRdb to between 2018 and 2021). Looking at the study overall: Peripheral blood was collected at initial diagnosis, before any treatment. An independent validation cohort of 18 to 20 hyperthyroidism patients and about 15 patients who later progressed to ophthalmopathy tested prospective prediction of ophthalmopathy. Once sampling was done, hyperthyroidism patients were given methimazole at a starting dose of 30 mg daily, whereas ophthalmopathy patients were given high-dose intravenous methylprednisolone. For training and testing, the 100 or so patients in the discovery cohort were randomly divided in a 7:3 ratio. The paper reports TCR Vbeta CDR3 sequencing of approximately 140 peripheral blood samples: around 41 ophthalmopathy, under 80 hyperthyroidism and around 17 progressor patients. In addition, the study compared T-cell repertoires in thyroid tissue and in blood from about six Graves' hyperthyroidism patients. To identify TCR V-J signatures that set the groups apart, the researchers used a discovery cohort of 90 to 100 patients, made up of 40 to 45 with Graves' ophthalmopathy and 57 with stable Graves' hyperthyroidism.

Overall results and qualifications from the work: A model built on a 13 V-J signature distinguished ophthalmopathy from stable hyperthyroidism, reaching 87.88% sensitivity and around 82% specificity in cross-validation and 80%/75% in testing. Blood samples also contained most of the expanded thyroid clonotypes (frequency above 0.001), which suggests that blood repertoires may reflect thyroid immune responses. In validation, progression to ophthalmopathy was predicted by the model with roughly 69% sensitivity and 72.22% specificity, a median of about 6 months before onset. Sample size was not statistically predetermined, and investigators were not blinded to group allocation.

This clonotype was observed many times. Its antigen is still unknown. No quality values exist for individual bases; no much larger clone is one base distant. CDR1 and CDR2 are read off the germline V gene as SGHRS and YFSETQ. Relative to germline, V is 1 base shorter and J is 10 bases shorter, with 6 bases between their ends. Inclusive of the bounding cysteine and phenylalanine, the CDR3 is 11 residues long. Left in the record is the CDR3 DNA by itself, 33 bases read in frame from the first base. Hyperthyroidism patients were aged 18 to 65 years and newly diagnosed, with disease duration of less than 2 months. Exclusion was applied to patients with uncontrolled infections, other autoimmune diseases, pregnancy or lactation. Diagnoses relied on clinical symptoms, serum thyroxine and TRAb, thyroid ultrasound and orbital computed tomography. Blood from progressor patients was drawn when they were first diagnosed with hyperthyroidism, before any ophthalmopathy symptoms appeared. Ficoll-Paque density gradient centrifugation was used to isolate PBMCs from 10 ml of fresh peripheral blood. Progressor patients were defined as those initially diagnosed with Graves' hyperthyroidism in whom ophthalmopathy developed during follow-up. Total RNA was extracted using Trizol reagent, and RNA quality was assessed on an Agilent 2100 Bioanalyzer.

Amplification of TCR beta CDR3 regions was carried out from RNA transcripts. The TCR CDR3 was subjected to a first round of RT-PCR using the HTBI primer set and the Qiagen OneStep RT-PCR kit. A second multiplex PCR round built the libraries, followed by size selection and purification. Sequencing of the libraries was done on an Illumina HiSeq2000 using paired-end 100 bp reads. In the authors' own workflow: Raw data were processed with SOAPnuke, discarding reads with adapters, uncalled bases, mean Phred below 15, or no exact constant-primer or identifier match. COPE v1.2.5 was used to merge high-quality paired reads, and clonotypes were defined as unique nucleotide sequences. Clonotypes were aligned to IMGT TRBV, TRBD and TRBJ reference segments using MiTCR v1.1. The analysis included only V-J combinations with a frequency above 0.0001, which together covered roughly 99% of the repertoires. A TCS score was defined as the ratio between F50 (clonal expansion) and ExV (chaos), using BLOSUM62-based TCRdist between CDR3 peptides within each V-J. Welch's t-statistics and random forest reduced some 510 V-J features to around 14, which were used in a naive Bayes classifier (R e1071). TCRdb passed the public sequencing reads through fastp at Q25 and MiXCR, retaining productive beta sequences. Each CDR3 protein appears once, grouped with its most common genes and DNA. The V and J calls, along with clone size, are taken from TCRdb and not from the paper's own processing. A total of some 350,000 distinct CDR3 sequences appear in this sample, 15% to 19% of them only once. The ten largest clones take up 25% to 30% of the sample.

The chain links TRBV5-1 with TRBJ2-1; no D segment can be confidently identified. The source is a woman between 18 and 29 years old with Graves' hyperthyroidism that later progressed to Graves' ophthalmopathy. Sequencing was done on a sample of blood. The DNA sequence is as follows: TGCGCCAGCAGCTTGAACGTCGAGCAGTTCTTC. Its protein product is CASSLNVEQFF.